This passage covers 6 T cell receptor beta chains from one sample sequenced in a study of cytomegalovirus exposure and HLA in healthy donors. The assay was immunoSEQ multiplex PCR, and TCRdb's table has in-frame clones only and misses some. This table holds tens of thousands of clones, roughly 92% found once. Sequencing input: PBMCs. These receptor sequences come from a woman in her 30s in good health and CMV-seropositive.

The chain links TRBV30 to TRBJ2-7, with 14 bases lining up with TRBD2. The length of the CDR3 is 15 residues. The V and J ends lost 4 bases and 6 bases, in that order; junction bases with no gene match: 8. Germline V gene sequence: CDR1 GTSNPN, CDR2 SVGIG (reference sequence). CDR3 residues: CAWIGLAGGGREQYF. In nucleotides, the CDR3 is TGTGCCTGGATAGGACTAGCGGGAGGTGGCCGCGAGCAGTACTTC.

The chain recombines TRBV6-5 with TRBJ1-1; unclear D gene. Germline-derived CDR1 and CDR2 are MNHEY and SVGAGI. V was shortened by 0 bases and J by 1 base, with 6 bases between the two germline ends. The CDR3 length is 14 residues. CDR3 amino acids: CASSYSWQNTEAFF. The CDR3 DNA is TGTGCCAGCAGTTACTCCTGGCAGAACACTGAAGCTTTCTTT.

V is TRBV4-3 and J is TRBJ2-3; 8 bases fit TRBD2. V dropped 3 bases and J dropped 1; count of bases not matched to a gene: 6. This CDR3 contains 16 residues. Germline-derived CDR1 and CDR2 are LGHNA and YSLEER. CDR3 in DNA: TGCGCCAGCAGCCATGGGCTAGCGGGCCGCACAGATACGCAGTATTTT. Encoded protein: CASSHGLAGRTDTQYF.

The chain recombines TRBV7-2 with TRBJ2-5; 7 bases line up with TRBD2. There are 15 residues in the CDR3. CDR1 is SGHTA and CDR2 is FQGNSA in the germline V gene. V lost 7 bases and J lost 0; bases outside the gene matches: 8. The CDR3 region has the DNA TGTGCCAGCATCCCCGTGAGCGGGAACCAAGAGACCCAGTACTTC. It is translated as CASIPVSGNQETQYF. The whole variable domain, remainder taken from reference TRBV7-2 and TRBJ2-5, is GAGVSQSPSNKVTEKGKDVELRCDPISGHTALYWYRQSLGQGLEFLIYFQGNSAPDKSGLPSDRFSAERTGGSVSTLTIQRTQQEDSAVYLCASIPVSGNQETQYFGPGTRLLVL.

The chain couples TRBV19 to TRBJ2-5; D might be TRBD1 (5 bases). This CDR3 has 13 residues. Between the trimmed V and J ends, which lost 4 bases and 0 bases, there was a span of 6 bases. CDR1 and CDR2 (germline): LNHDA, SQIVND (reference sequence). The CDR3 sequence is CASSKTDQETQYF. DNA for the CDR3: TGTGCCAGTAGTAAGACAGACCAAGAGACCCAGTACTTC.

The DNA of the CDR3 is TGTGCCAGCAGCTTACTCCCAAGGGGAGGAGCCTACAATGAGCAGTTCTTC. Translating it yields CASSLLPRGGAYNEQFF. This chain connects TRBV7-3 to TRBJ2-1; tentative D call: TRBD2 (6 bases). The CDR3 is 17 amino acids. V was clipped by 2 bases and J by 2 bases, with 16 bases between them. CDR1 and CDR2 (germline): SGHTA, FQGTGA.